The 28 T cell receptor beta chains presented below share a single source sample, sequenced in a study of T cell changes during pregnancy in multiple sclerosis. The method was immunoSEQ multiplex PCR; TCRdb's version includes in-frame clones alone and lacks a portion of them. The data show about 51,000 clones, about 92% seen once. The specimen comprised CD4+ T cells from peripheral blood mononuclear cells, sampled in the third trimester of pregnancy. These receptors all come from a female donor with multiple sclerosis, enrolled in a pregnancy study.

This clone occurred once. The chain employs TRBV28 and TRBJ1-1; weak D call: TRBD1 (6 bases). The CDR3 has 15 amino acids. Deletions cut 7 bases from V and 5 bases from J, with 20 bases between. CDR1 and CDR2 (germline): MDHEN, SYDVKM. CDR3 sequence reads: CASTDSLRRGTEAFF. The CDR3 nucleotides are TGTGCCAGCACGGACAGTCTTCGCCGCGGAACTGAAGCTTTCTTT.

The rearrangement uses TRBV2 and TRBJ1-1; 9 bases are shared with TRBD1. CDR3 length: 15 amino acids. V was clipped by 5 bases and J by 3 bases; unmatched bases: 7. The germline gives CDR1 SNHLY, CDR2 FYNNEI. The chain's CDR3 is CASSITGTGYTEAFF. Written as DNA, the CDR3 is TGTGCCAGCAGTATTACCGGGACAGGGTACACTGAAGCTTTCTTT.

The chain combines TRBV7-9 with TRBJ2-2; D is unclear. Germline CDR1 SEHNR, CDR2 FQNEAQ (reference sequence). This CDR3 is built from 14 residues. The V gene lost 5 bases and the J gene lost 0 bases, with 7 bases spanning the gap. CDR3 protein: CASSPLPNTGELFF. The CDR3 DNA sequence: TGTGCCAGCAGCCCTCTACCGAACACCGGGGAGCTGTTTTTT.

V gene TRBV9 combines with J gene TRBJ2-1, with D possibly matching TRBD1 (5 bases). The germline V and J ends were trimmed by 4 bases and 6 bases, with 26 bases remaining between them. From germline, CDR1 is SGDLS and CDR2 YYNGEE. CDR3 length: 18 residues. The CDR3 DNA follows: TGTGCCAGCAGCCCAAGGTCTTCCGTTGATGTGACAGCCAATGAGCAGTTCTTC. It translates to CASSPRSSVDVTANEQFF.

The table lists this clone with a count of one. This chain uses TRBV27 with TRBJ1-1, with 7 nucleotides matching TRBD1. Unmatched junction bases numbered 16, after V lost 3 bases and J lost 3 bases. The CDR3 runs to 18 residues. Germline V gene lookup returns CDR1 MNHEY and CDR2 SMNVEV (reference sequence). DNA for the CDR3: TGTGCCAGCAGTTTCCGTAGGGACGAGACAGGGAAGTACACTGAAGCTTTCTTT. It yields the protein CASSFRRDETGKYTEAFF.

The genes are TRBV11-1 and TRBJ1-2; the D gene is possibly TRBD1 (5 bases). This CDR3 has 15 residues. Germline-derived CDR1 and CDR2 are SGHAT and FQDESV (reference sequence). The V and J ends lost 5 bases and 4 bases respectively, with 17 bases between them. The CDR3 loop reads CASSPTAGSSYGYTF. The CDR3 DNA is TGTGCCAGCAGCCCAACGGCAGGGTCAAGCTATGGCTACACCTTC.

This clone was picked up one time. The chain has TRBV6-1 and TRBJ2-4; D remains unclear. The germline CDR1 and CDR2 sequences are MNHNS and SASEGT. The V gene lost 0 bases and the J gene lost 5 bases, with 5 bases spanning the gap. CDR3 length: 13 amino acids. The CDR3 sequence is CASSEAAENIQYF. The CDR3 DNA follows: TGTGCCAGCAGTGAAGCGGCCGAAAACATTCAGTACTTC.

The chain joins TRBV5-1 to TRBJ2-3; D remains unclear. CDR3 length: 13 amino acids. V lost 4 bases to trimming and J lost 7 bases, with 13 bases between them. Germline V CDR1 and CDR2: SGHRS, YFSETQ. In nucleotides, the CDR3 is TGCGCCAGCAGCCAACCTCCTACCTATACGCAGTATTTT. Amino acids: CASSQPPTYTQYF.

The V and J genes are TRBV19 and TRBJ2-7; a possible D gene is TRBD1 (6 bases). V was trimmed by 5 bases and J by 1 base, leaving 15 bases between them. This CDR3 is 15 amino acids long. Germline CDR1 LNHDA, CDR2 SQIVND (reference sequence). Here the CDR3 DNA reads TGTGCCAGTAGTCCCCCCCGGACAGCGTCCTACGAGCAGTACTTC. It yields the protein CASSPPRTASYEQYF. Complete variable domain (other parts from reference TRBV19 and TRBJ2-7): DGGITQSPKYLFRKEGQNVTLSCEQNLNHDAMYWYRQDPGQGLRLIYYSQIVNDFQKGDIAEGYSVSREKKESFPLTVTSAQKNPTAFYLCASSPPRTASYEQYFGPGTRLTVT.

The chain recombines TRBV29-1 with TRBJ2-7; possible D gene TRBD1, 5 bases. This CDR3 has 15 residues. V lost 2 bases to trimming and J lost 3 bases, with 17 bases between them. The germline CDR1 and CDR2 sequences are SQVTM and ANQGSEA. The CDR3 bases are TGCAGCGTTGAACCCCTTTCTGGGGCCCTCTACGAGCAGTACTTC. This translates into CSVEPLSGALYEQYF.

The chain is built from TRBV7-9 and TRBJ1-5, with TRBD1 identical over 7 bases. Trimming at V came to 5 bases and at J to 0 bases, leaving 7 bases not matched to a gene. CDR3 length: 16 amino acids. Germline assignment: CDR1 SEHNR and CDR2 FQNEAQ (reference sequence). The CDR3 region has the DNA TGTGCCAGCAGCATGGGGACAGCCTTTAGCAATCAGCCCCAGCATTTT. Encoded protein: CASSMGTAFSNQPQHF. The variable domain in full, with the rest retrieved from reference TRBV7-9 and TRBJ1-5, is DTGVSQNPRHKITKRGQNVTFRCDPISEHNRLYWYRQTLGQGPEFLTYFQNEAQLEKSRLLSDRFSAERPKGSFSTLEIQRTEQGDSAMYLCASSMGTAFSNQPQHFGDGTRLSIL.

The rearrangement links TRBV28 to TRBJ1-5; a possible D gene is TRBD1 (6 bases). V shed 4 bases and J shed 9 bases, with 10 bases lying between them. Per the germline V gene, CDR1 is MDHEN and CDR2 is SYDVKM. The length of the CDR3 is 12 residues. The CDR3 nucleotides are TGTGCCAGCAGTTCACAGGGACGGCCCCAGCATTTT. It translates to CASSSQGRPQHF.

The rearrangement links TRBV6-6 to TRBJ1-5; D gene uncertain. CDR1 MNHNY and CDR2 SVGAGI come from the germline V gene (reference sequence). V was shortened by 4 bases and J by 4 bases, with 8 bases between the two germline ends. The CDR3 is 13 residues long. The CDR3 region is CASSFRENQPQHF. Written as DNA, the CDR3 is TGTGCCAGCAGTTTTCGGGAGAATCAGCCCCAGCATTTT.

This chain links TRBV15 with TRBJ1-2; D may be TRBD1 (6 bases). The CDR3 loop spans 14 amino acids. V gave up 9 bases and J gave up 4 bases, with 18 bases separating them. CDR1 is LNHNV and CDR2 is YYDKDF in the germline V gene (reference sequence). The CDR3 reads CATASGERGYGYTF. As DNA, the CDR3 is TGTGCCACAGCCTCAGGGGAGAGGGGCTATGGCTACACCTTC. The full variable domain, completed using reference TRBV15 and TRBJ1-2, is DAMVIQNPRYQVTQFGKPVTLSCSQTLNHNVMYWYQQKSSQAPKLLFHYYDKDFNNEADTPDNFQSRRPNTSFCFLDIRSPGLGDTAMYLCATASGERGYGYTFGSGTRLTVV.

The J gene is TRBJ1-3, the V gene TRBV19, with D perhaps TRBD1 (6 bases). The CDR3 totals 15 residues. V was cut by 7 bases and J by 0 bases, with 13 bases left in between. CDR1 LNHDA and CDR2 SQIVND come from the germline V gene (reference sequence). The CDR3 DNA sequence: TGTGCCAGTACGGTTGGGGGCAACTCTGGAAACACCATATATTTT. Its protein is CASTVGGNSGNTIYF.

This clone came up a few times. The chain uses TRBV19 and TRBJ1-1; 9 bases fit TRBD1. Germline V CDR1 and CDR2: LNHDA, SQIVND (reference sequence). J lost 11 bases, V lost 3 bases, and 4 bases had no gene match. This CDR3 spans 12 amino acids. The CDR3 is CASSMDRGRAFF. The CDR3 coding sequence is TGTGCCAGTAGTATGGACAGGGGCCGGGCTTTCTTT.

The CDR3 DNA reads TGTGCCAGCAGCGTCGTGGGGCAGGGGGCGGTAGGCTACACCTTC. Protein sequence: CASSVVGQGAVGYTF. The chain couples TRBV2 to TRBJ1-2, with 8 bases identical to TRBD1. The CDR3 is made up of 15 amino acids. CDR1 and CDR2 from the germline V gene are SNHLY and FYNNEI. V shed 6 bases, J shed 8 bases, and the junction held 14 bases outside the gene matches. Complete variable domain (other parts from reference TRBV2 and TRBJ1-2): EPEVTQTPSHQVTQMGQEVILRCVPISNHLYFYWYRQILGQKVEFLVSFYNNEISEKSEIFDDQFSVERPDGSNFTLKIRSTKLEDSAMYFCASSVVGQGAVGYTFGSGTRLTVV.

This chain connects TRBV2 to TRBJ2-1; a possible D gene is TRBD1 (6 bases). This CDR3 contains 13 residues. In germline, CDR1 is SNHLY, CDR2 FYNNEI. The ends were cut back, 5 bases at V and 5 bases at J, with 10 bases in the middle. CDR3 in amino acids: CASSRAGDNEQFF. Written as DNA, the CDR3 is TGTGCCAGCAGTCGGGCAGGGGACAATGAGCAGTTCTTC.

V and J are TRBV19 and TRBJ1-1; no clear D. Trimming pared 7 bases from V and 0 bases from J, leaving 12 bases between. Germline V gene lookup returns CDR1 LNHDA and CDR2 SQIVND (reference sequence). CDR3 length: 14 residues. The CDR3 reads CASKQWQMNTEAFF. For the CDR3, the DNA is TGTGCCAGTAAACAGTGGCAAATGAACACTGAAGCTTTCTTT.

This chain joins TRBV5-1 and TRBJ2-1; D gene ambiguous. Germline V gene sequence: CDR1 SGHRS, CDR2 YFSETQ. V gave up 2 bases and J gave up 1 base, with 4 bases separating them. The CDR3 spans 13 residues. The CDR3 here is CASSFYSYNEQFF. The CDR3 region has the DNA TGCGCCAGCAGCTTCTATTCCTACAATGAGCAGTTCTTC. The whole variable domain, remainder taken from reference TRBV5-1 and TRBJ2-1, is KAGVTQTPRYLIKTRGQQVTLSCSPISGHRSVSWYQQTPGQGLQFLFEYFSETQRNKGNFPGRFSGRQFSNSRSEMNVSTLELGDSALYLCASSFYSYNEQFFGPGTRLTVL.

The CDR3 protein is CASSIGAVGVGNTIYF. DNA for the CDR3: TGTGCCAGTAGTATCGGAGCTGTAGGGGTTGGAAACACCATATATTTT. The chain employs TRBV19 and TRBJ1-3; tentatively, D is TRBD1 (5 bases). With 3 bases removed from V and 3 bases from J, the gap between germline ends came to 15 bases. Germline lookup yields CDR1 LNHDA and CDR2 SQIVND (reference sequence). CDR3 length: 16 residues.

This sequence joins TRBV6-6 and TRBJ1-5; 8 bases are shared with TRBD1. This CDR3 spans 15 amino acids. Germline V lookup: CDR1 MNHNY, CDR2 SVGAGI (reference sequence). V trimming: 2 bases; J trimming: 3 bases; junction bases outside the gene matches: 3. The CDR3 nucleotides read TGTGCCAGCAGTTACCGGGACAGGTACAATCAGCCCCAGCATTTT. Encoded protein: CASSYRDRYNQPQHF.

The J gene is TRBJ1-1, the V gene TRBV25-1; D is possibly TRBD1 (6 bases). The V gene lost 1 base and the J gene lost 11 bases, with 14 bases spanning the gap. CDR1 and CDR2 (germline): MGHDK, SYGVNS. The CDR3 is 13 residues long. CDR3: CASSEWNREGAFF. Written as DNA, the CDR3 is TGTGCCAGCAGTGAATGGAACAGGGAGGGGGCTTTCTTT.

The table lists this clone with a count of one. The J gene is TRBJ1-1, the V gene TRBV5-1; 9 nucleotides match TRBD1. The CDR3 is 14 amino acids. V lost 4 bases and J lost 14; bases outside the gene matches: 15. Germline V gives CDR1 SGHRS, CDR2 YFSETQ. For the CDR3, the DNA is TGCGCCAGCAGCGAGTCCACCGGGACAGGGTTTTGGTTCTTT. Its protein is CASSESTGTGFWFF.

The DNA of the CDR3 is TGTGCCACCCGAGGGGGCTTGTTTGGCTACACCTTC. Protein product: CATRGGLFGYTF. The chain employs TRBV15 and TRBJ1-2, with 7 bases identical to TRBD1. CDR1 LNHNV and CDR2 YYDKDF come from the germline V gene (reference sequence). The CDR3 length is 12 residues. The J segment lost 7 bases and the V segment lost 8 bases, leaving 7 bases of the junction unmatched.

The J gene is TRBJ2-1, the V gene TRBV18; TRBD2 aligns across 12 bases. Looked up from germline, CDR1 is KGHSH and CDR2 is LQKENI. The V and J ends lost 2 bases and 7 bases, in that order; junction bases with no gene match: 3. There are 15 residues in the CDR3. CDR3 nucleotide sequence: TGTGCCAGCTCACCAGGGCTAGCGGGAGGGAATGAGCAGTTCTTC. Amino acids: CASSPGLAGGNEQFF.

The CDR3 sequence is CASSLGQGASGEQYF. The CDR3 nucleotides read TGTGCCAGCAGCTTAGGACAGGGGGCGTCAGGCGAGCAGTACTTC. The chain uses TRBV7-9 and TRBJ2-7; 10 positions match TRBD1. Germline V gene data show CDR1 as SEHNR and CDR2 as FQNEAQ (reference sequence). V dropped 1 base and J dropped 6; count of bases not matched to a gene: 6. The CDR3 is 15 residues long. The full variable domain, in which reference TRBV7-9 and TRBJ2-7 provide the parts outside the CDR3, is DTGVSQNPRHKITKRGQNVTFRCDPISEHNRLYWYRQTLGQGPEFLTYFQNEAQLEKSRLLSDRFSAERPKGSFSTLEIQRTEQGDSAMYLCASSLGQGASGEQYFGPGTRLTVT.

The rearrangement links TRBV30 to TRBJ1-2; D unclear. With 0 bases removed from V and 5 bases from J, the gap between germline ends came to 7 bases. Germline V CDR1 and CDR2: GTSNPN, SVGIG (reference sequence). This CDR3 contains 12 residues. The DNA of the CDR3 is TGTGCCTGGAGTGTATTCTCGTATGGCTACACCTTC. Its translation: CAWSVFSYGYTF.